This T cell receptor beta chain was recovered during a study of T cell repertoires in cytomegalovirus infection. TCRdb re-called the reads through MiXCR, storing one row per CDR3 protein. Here the sample spans fewer than 550,000 distinct CDR3 sequences, 15% to 20% being singletons. The V end was cut by 7 bases, the J end by 0 bases, with 16 bases between. This CDR3 has 16 amino acids. In germline, CDR1 is SGHTA, CDR2 FQGTGA. Ten or more counts support this clonotype. The chain has TRBV7-3 and TRBJ2-1, with D perhaps matching TRBD1 (6 bases). The receptor's source is a human donor in good health (CMV status not recorded). Some clones in this sample may be carry-over from other donors' samples. The specimen sequenced was CD8+ T cells from PBMCs. In DNA form, the CDR3 reads TGTGCCAGCACCCCAAAGACAGGCTACTCCTACAATGAGCAGTTCTTC. Residues: CASTPKTGYSYNEQFF.